The clone carrying this T cell receptor beta chain came up a few times. No antigen is known for it. The ends lost 5 bases at V and 11 bases at J; junction bases unmatched: 11. The CDR3 has 15 residues. CDR1 MDHEN and CDR2 SYDVKM come from the germline V gene. This entry is derived from a study of cytomegalovirus exposure and HLA in healthy donors. A multiplex PCR was run with 60 Vbeta primers and 13 Jbeta primers. Sequenced by immunoSEQ multiplex PCR; TCRdb stores in-frame clones only, minus some. The repertoire includes 80,000 to 100,000 clones, roughly 70% of them detected once, and roughly 2.5% sits in the top ten. Overall study findings and caveats: There were some V segments, including TRBV6-2 and TRBV6-3, excluded as indistinguishable.

Sequencing was carried out using PBMCs. The rearrangement uses TRBV28 and TRBJ1-6; 8 bases fit TRBD1. The sequence was collected from a man aged 50 to 60 in good health and CMV-seronegative. The CDR3 is CASSPADRELAPLHF. DNA of the CDR3: TGTGCCAGCAGTCCGGCGGACAGGGAACTAGCACCCCTCCACTTT.